The clone carrying this T cell receptor beta chain has just a few counts. Its cognate antigen is unknown. The V and J ends lost 4 bases and 4 bases, in that order; junction bases with no gene match: 12. This CDR3 comprises 16 residues. Germline V gene lookup returns CDR1 SGHRS and CDR2 YFSETQ. The data were taken from a study of CD8 T cells in ankylosing spondylitis. The study, taken as a whole, reports: Disease-linked clones reportedly showed significant enrichment in matched ankylosing spondylitis synovial fluid. Disease-linked clones, CD8+, were relatively rare in peripheral blood. There was a TCR beta motif, made of roughly eight highly homologous variants, that appeared characteristic of ankylosing spondylitis blood.

Quantitative barcoded 5'-RACE was used to prepare TCR beta libraries. TCRdb re-called the 5' RACE reads with MiXCR, one entry per CDR3 protein. The table has 500,000 or so distinct CDR3 sequences, about 5.7% seen once. This TCR came from a male donor with ankylosing spondylitis. What was sequenced was blood, either unsorted or a sorted T cell fraction (not recorded which). The J gene is TRBJ2-5, the V gene TRBV5-1; 8 bases are a match to TRBD1. The CDR3 here is CASSTGQASARETQYF. The CDR3 bases are TGCGCCAGCAGCACGGGACAGGCCTCCGCACGAGAGACCCAGTACTTC. Supplemented by reference TRBV5-1 and TRBJ2-5, the full variable domain reads KAGVTQTPRYLIKTRGQQVTLSCSPISGHRSVSWYQQTPGQGLQFLFEYFSETQRNKGNFPGRFSGRQFSNSRSEMNVSTLELGDSALYLCASSTGQASARETQYFGPGTRLLVL.